This T cell receptor (beta chain) was observed in a study of blood T cell repertoires in COVID-19. Study-level information: The samples span acute and convalescent COVID-19 from the United States, Italy and Spain. Nucleic acid was either cDNA or gDNA, and it came from T cells, B-cell-depleted T cells, or PBMCs.

This clone has just one count. Authors' analysis steps: From reference gene primer amplification, estimates of nucleated cell counts were derived. TCRdb keeps only in-frame clones here, not all; method: immunoSEQ multiplex PCR. Clone size and V and J calls were adopted from that table, with D and trimming inferred from the DNA. This sample yields some 160,000 clones, of which approximately 90% are seen a single time; roughly 2.1% belongs to the top ten. CDR1 and CDR2 (germline): KGHDR, SFDVKD. The CDR3 loop spans 16 amino acids. Unmatched junction bases numbered 5, after V lost 3 bases and J lost 2 bases.

The specimen was peripheral blood. The TCR sequence derives from a man aged 18 to 35 with acute or convalescent COVID-19. The gene calls are TRBV24-1 and TRBJ2-1; TRBD2 matches at 8 bases. The CDR3 region is CATSDTSGPTYNEQFF. DNA of the CDR3: TGTGCCACCAGTGATACTAGCGGCCCGACCTACAATGAGCAGTTCTTC.